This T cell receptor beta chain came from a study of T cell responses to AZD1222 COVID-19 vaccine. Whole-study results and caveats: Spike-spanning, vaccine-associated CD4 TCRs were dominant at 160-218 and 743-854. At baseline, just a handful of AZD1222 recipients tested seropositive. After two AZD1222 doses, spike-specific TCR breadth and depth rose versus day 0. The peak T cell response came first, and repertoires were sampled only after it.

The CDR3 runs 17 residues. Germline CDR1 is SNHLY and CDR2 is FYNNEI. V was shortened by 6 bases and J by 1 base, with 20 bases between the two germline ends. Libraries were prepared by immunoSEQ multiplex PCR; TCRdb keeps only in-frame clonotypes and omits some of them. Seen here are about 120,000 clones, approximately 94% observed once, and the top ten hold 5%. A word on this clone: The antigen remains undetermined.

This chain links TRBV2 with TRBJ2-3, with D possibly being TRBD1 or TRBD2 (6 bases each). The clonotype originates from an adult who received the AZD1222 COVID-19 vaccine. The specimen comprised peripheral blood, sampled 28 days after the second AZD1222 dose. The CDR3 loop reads CASSPEGGLLGTDTQYF. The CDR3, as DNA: TGTGCCAGCAGCCCCGAGGGGGGTTTGTTAGGCACAGATACGCAGTATTTT.